These 29 T cell receptor beta chains originate from one sample sequenced in a study of blood T cell repertoires in COVID-19. TCRdb's table, derived via immunoSEQ multiplex PCR, lists solely in-frame clones and lacks some. Of roughly 170,000 clones in the sample, less than 85% were seen once. Sequencing was carried out using peripheral blood. The receptors stem from a woman older than 75 with acute or convalescent COVID-19.

The chain links TRBV5-1 to TRBJ1-6, with 12 nucleotides matching TRBD1. With 4 bases clipped from V and 10 bases from J, the junction kept 9 bases outside the gene matches. Germline CDR1 reads SGHRS; CDR2 reads YFSETQ. CDR3 length: 16 residues. The CDR3 DNA sequence: TGCGCCAGCAGCCCGGATGCGGGACAGGGGGCCTCACCCCTCCACTTT. Translation gives CASSPDAGQGASPLHF.

This clone was counted only a few times. This chain uses TRBV3-1 (or the pseudogene TRBV3-2) with TRBJ1-1; TRBD1 is a possible D gene (5 bases). The CDR3 is 15 residues long. V was cut by 4 bases and J by 0 bases, with 12 bases left in between. The germline CDR1 and CDR2 sequences are LGHDT and YNNKEL (reference sequence). CDR3 DNA: TGTGCCAGCAGCCTGGAGGGGTCCATGAACACTGAAGCTTTCTTT. Translation: CASSLEGSMNTEAFF.

V is TRBV5-1 and J is TRBJ2-7, with TRBD1 matching 8 bases. V gave up 4 bases and J gave up 4 bases; unmatched junction bases: 4. Germline lookup yields CDR1 SGHRS and CDR2 YFSETQ. The CDR3 consists of 13 residues. CDR3 sequence (DNA): TGCGCCAGCAGCGCCGGACAGGGTTACGAGCAGTACTTC. Translating gives CASSAGQGYEQYF.

CDR3 nucleotides: TGTGCCAGCTCGCTGGGACAGGAGGGAAATGAGCAGTTCTTC. Amino acids: CASSLGQEGNEQFF. The J gene is TRBJ2-1, the V gene TRBV18, with TRBD1 identical over 8 bases. After removal of 6 bases from V and 7 bases from J, the junction contained 8 bases not matched to a gene. Germline CDR1 reads KGHSH; CDR2 reads LQKENI. The CDR3 extends over 14 amino acids.

The chain joins TRBV18 to TRBJ2-7; TRBD2 matches 7 bases. With 0 bases clipped from V and 1 base from J, the junction kept 3 bases outside the gene matches. Germline V CDR1 and CDR2: KGHSH, LQKENI. This CDR3 comprises 15 residues. Here the CDR3 DNA reads TGTGCCAGCTCACCACCTGGCGGGAGTTCCTACGAGCAGTACTTC. This gives the protein CASSPPGGSSYEQYF.

Only one count was recorded for this clone. The genes are TRBV24-1 and TRBJ2-1; TRBD2 aligns across 10 bases. CDR1 is KGHDR and CDR2 is SFDVKD in the germline V gene. After removal of 4 bases from V and 4 bases from J, the junction contained 6 bases not matched to a gene. The CDR3 runs 16 residues. CDR3 region: CATSDALAGAYNEQFF. CDR3 DNA: TGTGCCACCAGTGACGCCCTAGCGGGAGCTTACAATGAGCAGTTCTTC.

The V and J genes are TRBV28 and TRBJ1-1, with 8 bases fitting TRBD1. V lost 5 bases, J lost 3 bases, and 8 bases stayed unmatched. The CDR3 extends over 15 amino acids. CDR1 MDHEN and CDR2 SYDVKM come from the germline V gene. The CDR3 bases are TGTGCCAGCAGTCCTACAGGGGGTTGGTACACTGAAGCTTTCTTT. This translates into CASSPTGGWYTEAFF.

The rearrangement links TRBV28 to TRBJ2-3, with D tentatively TRBD1 (6 bases). CDR3 length: 14 amino acids. Trimming removed 5 bases from V and 5 bases from J, with 14 bases in between. Germline assignment: CDR1 MDHEN and CDR2 SYDVKM. The CDR3 nucleotides are TGTGCCAGCAGTACCCCAAGGACAGTAGATACGCAGTATTTT. Protein: CASSTPRTVDTQYF.

This chain connects TRBV18 to TRBJ1-3; TRBD1 might be the D (6 bases). V shed 6 bases and J shed 8 bases, with 14 bases lying between them. The CDR3 is 13 residues long. Germline-derived CDR1 and CDR2 are KGHSH and LQKENI. This chain's CDR3 is CASSSDRTDTIYF. In DNA form, the CDR3 reads TGTGCCAGCTCTTCCGACAGGACAGACACCATATATTTT. The full variable domain, completed using reference TRBV18 and TRBJ1-3, is NAGVMQNPRHLVRRRGQEARLRCSPMKGHSHVYWYRQLPEEGLKFMVYLQKENIIDESGMPKERFSAEFPKEGPSILRIQQVVRGDSAAYFCASSSDRTDTIYFGEGSWLTVV.

This chain connects TRBV28 to TRBJ1-5, with D perhaps matching TRBD1 (5 bases). Trimming took 6 bases from V and 9 from J, leaving 24 bases between them. This CDR3 contains 16 residues. Per germline, CDR1 MDHEN and CDR2 SYDVKM. The CDR3 nucleotides read TGTGCCAGCAGCCTGGTTGGGGGGAATTTTGTTAGGCCCCAGCATTTT. This sequence encodes CASSLVGGNFVRPQHF.

The chain recombines TRBV19 with TRBJ1-6, with TRBD1 identical over 8 bases. Germline CDR1 and CDR2: LNHDA and SQIVND (reference sequence). Trimming cost V 7 bases and J 7 bases; bases outside gene matches: 6. The CDR3 contains 14 residues. This CDR3 is CASNEDRDNSPLHF. The CDR3 DNA reads as TGTGCCAGTAATGAGGACAGGGACAATTCACCCCTCCACTTT.

DNA for the CDR3: TGTGCCATCAGCACTCCAGGAAACACCATATATTTT. Its translation: CAISTPGNTIYF. The chain joins TRBV10-3 to TRBJ1-3; D is uncertain. The CDR3 has 12 residues. Trimming stripped 6 bases from V and 4 bases from J, with 7 bases between. Germline V gene data show CDR1 as ENHRY and CDR2 as SYGVKD.

The gene calls are TRBV7-2 and TRBJ2-3, with 8 bases identical to TRBD1. CDR3 length: 17 amino acids. Germline V CDR1 and CDR2: SGHTA, FQGNSA. Losses at the gene ends were 5 bases for V and 4 bases for J; bases not matched to a gene: 14. The CDR3 DNA follows: TGTGCCAGCAGCGGTCCGGGAGCGGACAGGGTCTCAGATACGCAGTATTTT. Its translation: CASSGPGADRVSDTQYF.

This clone has only a few counts. CDR3 residues: CASKKGQGDSNQPQHF. CDR3 DNA sequence: TGTGCCAGCAAGAAGGGGCAGGGGGATAGCAATCAGCCCCAGCATTTT. The chain recombines TRBV7-8 with TRBJ1-5; TRBD1 aligns across 7 bases. This CDR3 region has 16 residues. The germline V gene has CDR1 SGHVS and CDR2 FQNEAQ. Losses at the gene ends were 7 bases for V and 0 bases for J; bases not matched to a gene: 9.

This clone was picked up one time. The CDR3 loop is CASSPGQIYEQYF. In DNA, the CDR3 is TGTGCCAGCTCTCCGGGACAAATCTACGAGCAGTACTTC. The chain has TRBV2 and TRBJ2-7; perhaps TRBD1 as D (6 bases). The CDR3 has 13 amino acids. V lost 8 bases and J 3 bases, leaving 14 bases between the germline ends. Germline V gives CDR1 SNHLY, CDR2 FYNNEI.

This chain connects TRBV10-1 to TRBJ1-1; D not resolved. Germline V gene sequence: CDR1 WNHNN, CDR2 SYGVQD (reference sequence). V was trimmed by 2 bases and J by 7 bases, leaving 14 bases between them. The CDR3 loop spans 14 amino acids. The CDR3 DNA reads as TGCGCCAGCAGTGAGAGCGTGAGAATGGGTGAAGCTTTCTTT. The encoded protein is CASSESVRMGEAFF.

The chain joins TRBV19 to TRBJ1-1; 10 nucleotides match TRBD1. V lost 8 bases, J lost 4 bases, and 13 bases stayed unmatched. Germline V gene sequence: CDR1 LNHDA, CDR2 SQIVND (reference sequence). The CDR3 is made up of 16 amino acids. In nucleotides, the CDR3 is TGTGCCAGTCAATGGGGGACAGGGGTTTTGGCCACTGAAGCTTTCTTT. It specifies CASQWGTGVLATEAFF.

V and J are TRBV7-3 and TRBJ2-3, with D possibly TRBD1 on 6 matching bases. The CDR3 has 15 residues. V lost 5 bases and J lost 0, with 12 bases in between. Germline CDR1 reads SGHTA; CDR2 reads FQGTGA. The CDR3: CASSPHRASTDTQYF. The DNA of the CDR3 is TGTGCCAGCAGCCCACACAGGGCTAGCACAGATACGCAGTATTTT.

This clone was seen just once. The V call is TRBV10-3, the J call TRBJ1-5; the D is unclear. Germline V gene lookup returns CDR1 ENHRY and CDR2 SYGVKD. The CDR3 sequence is 14 residues long. The V end lost 1 base, the J end lost 7 bases, and 11 bases lay between the germline ends. CDR3 DNA: TGTGCCATCAGTGAGTTGGAGGCCGAGCAGCCCCAGCATTTT. It codes for CAISELEAEQPQHF.

This clone showed up just a few times. The chain couples TRBV4-2 to TRBJ1-2, with D possibly being TRBD1 (5 bases). Germline values: CDR1 LGHNA, CDR2 YNFKEQ. The ends were cut back, 8 bases at V and 3 bases at J, with 10 bases in the middle. CDR3 length equals 12 residues. CDR3 protein: CASGARYYGYTF. DNA for the CDR3: TGTGCCAGCGGGGCAAGATACTATGGCTACACCTTC.

The CDR3 region is CASSLLGQNGNEKLFF. DNA of the CDR3: TGTGCCAGCAGTTTGTTGGGGCAGAATGGTAATGAAAAACTGTTTTTT. This sequence joins TRBV28 and TRBJ1-4, with a weak D call TRBD1 (5 bases). Between the trimmed V and J ends, which lost 3 bases and 4 bases, there was a span of 15 bases. The length of the CDR3 is 16 residues. Germline assignment: CDR1 MDHEN and CDR2 SYDVKM. Drawing the rest from reference TRBV28 and TRBJ1-4, the complete variable domain is DVKVTQSSRYLVKRTGEKVFLECVQDMDHENMFWYRQDPGLGLRLIYFSYDVKMKEKGDIPEGYSVSREKKERFSLILESASTNQTSMYLCASSLLGQNGNEKLFFGSGTQLSVL.

This clone turned up a few times. J is TRBJ1-4 and V is TRBV23-1; TRBD1 is a possible D gene (5 bases). TRBV23-1 is an open reading frame, and its role is uncertain. CDR3 length: 16 residues. The ends were cut back, 4 bases at V and 5 bases at J, with 17 bases in the middle. CDR3 coding DNA: TGCGCCAGCAGTCTCGAAGGGGAACAGAAAAATGAAAAACTGTTTTTT. It translates to CASSLEGEQKNEKLFF.

The chain uses TRBV5-1 and TRBJ2-1; tentatively, D is TRBD2 (5 bases). Germline assignment: CDR1 SGHRS and CDR2 YFSETQ. The CDR3 totals 20 residues. Trimming stripped 5 bases from V and 6 bases from J, with 33 bases between. The CDR3 bases are TGCGCCAGCAGGTTCGCTTCCCCGGGGATGCAACTAGGAAATACCAATGAGCAGTTCTTC. This encodes CASRFASPGMQLGNTNEQFF.

In this sample, this clone turned up a few times. V gene TRBV10-3 combines with J gene TRBJ2-7, with 8 bases matching TRBD1. This CDR3 region has 14 residues. CDR1 is ENHRY and CDR2 is SYGVKD in the germline V gene. The V and J ends lost 6 bases and 6 bases, in that order; junction bases with no gene match: 10. CDR3 protein: CAIRREQGVGEQYF. In DNA form, the CDR3 reads TGTGCCATCAGGCGGGAACAGGGGGTCGGCGAGCAGTACTTC.

The genes are TRBV5-6 and TRBJ2-1; TRBD2 agrees at 12 bases. This CDR3 contains 14 residues. V was clipped by 1 base and J by 8 bases; unmatched bases: 1. From germline, CDR1 is SGHDT and CDR2 YYEEEE. CDR3 DNA: TGTGCCAGCAGCTTGCCTAGCGGGAGGGATGAGCAGTTCTTC. Protein: CASSLPSGRDEQFF.

This clone turned up a few times. The chain combines TRBV7-9 with TRBJ1-1; TRBD1 is a possible D gene (5 bases). Germline V gene data show CDR1 as SEHNR and CDR2 as FQNEAQ (reference sequence). The CDR3 sequence is 14 residues long. V lost 2 bases and J lost 0, with 7 bases in between. CDR3: CASSLKGVNTEAFF. Written as DNA, the CDR3 is TGTGCCAGCAGCTTAAAAGGGGTGAACACTGAAGCTTTCTTT.

The rearrangement uses TRBV19 and TRBJ2-5, with 8 nucleotides matching TRBD1. There are 14 residues in the CDR3. The trim removed 5 bases at V and 2 bases at J, leaving 4 bases unmatched. Germline CDR1 reads LNHDA; CDR2 reads SQIVND (reference sequence). CDR3 region: CASSRRDRQETQYF. The CDR3 DNA sequence: TGTGCCAGTAGTCGCCGGGACAGGCAAGAGACCCAGTACTTC.

The chain recombines TRBV28 with TRBJ2-3, with D possibly matching TRBD1 (6 bases). Germline V gene lookup returns CDR1 MDHEN and CDR2 SYDVKM. The V end was cut by 2 bases, the J end by 1 base, with 10 bases between. There are 15 residues in the CDR3. CDR3 in DNA: TGTGCCAGCAGTTTACGAGGGGGAGGCACAGATACGCAGTATTTT. This sequence encodes CASSLRGGGTDTQYF.

The V call is TRBV4-2, the J call TRBJ1-5, with 7 bases aligning to TRBD1. Per germline, CDR1 LGHNA and CDR2 YNFKEQ. The CDR3 totals 18 residues. The J segment lost 0 bases and the V segment lost 0 bases, leaving 8 bases of the junction unmatched. The CDR3: CASSQEQTGLSSNQPQHF. CDR3 sequence (DNA): TGTGCCAGCAGCCAAGAACAGACAGGGTTAAGTAGCAATCAGCCCCAGCATTTT.